This record concerns one T cell receptor beta chain sequence. Different DNA sequences within this sample yield the same CDR3. These data originate in a study of shared clonotypes between healthy human individuals. Sequencing was performed with immunoSEQ multiplex PCR; in TCRdb, only in-frame clones are kept and a portion is missing. The repertoire holds approximately 1.5 million clones, with approximately 98% as singletons. Germline CDR1 and CDR2: MNHEY and SVGAGI. V dropped 6 bases and J dropped 0 bases, with 6 bases sitting between them. The CDR3 is 13 amino acids. Sequenced material: naive CD4+ T cells sorted from blood. Subset described: CD45RA+ positively selected. The chain uses TRBV6-5 and TRBJ2-1; D not resolved. This clonotype originated in a man aged 25 to 40 in good health. CDR3 protein: CASSLDSYNEQFF. DNA for the CDR3: TGTGCCAGCAGCTTGGACTCCTACAATGAGCAGTTCTTC.